This T cell receptor beta chain is drawn from a study of cytomegalovirus exposure and HLA in healthy donors. This clone showed up just once. Its antigen is unknown. The donors were in the roughly 120-subject validation cohort, distinct from the 666-subject first cohort. Regarding the study as a whole: Subsequent analysis showed first-cohort TCR clusters tending to co-occur in more than 95 validation repertoires. Confirmation was obtained in vitro that a few CMV-associated chains are specific for CMV antigens.

Germline V gene lookup returns CDR1 LGHNA and CDR2 YNFKEQ. V lost 6 bases to trimming and J lost 1 base; unmatched junction nucleotides: 6. This CDR3 is built from 14 residues. Sequenced by immunoSEQ multiplex PCR; TCRdb stores in-frame clones only, minus some. The profile covers fewer than 120,000 clones, with roughly 88% appearing a single time and 1.4% taken by the ten largest. The TCR was taken from a woman aged 25 to 39 in good health and CMV-seropositive. The chain is built from TRBV4-2 and TRBJ2-7; TRBD2 matches 7 bases. Sequencing was performed on PBMCs. CDR3 amino acids: CASRPLAWSYEQYF. The CDR3 bases are TGTGCCAGCAGACCACTAGCGTGGTCCTACGAGCAGTACTTC.